This TCR beta chain originates from a study of blood T cells in healthy people across ages. Study-level findings and limits: Strong correlation existed between TCR beta diversity and naive T cell percentage.

CDR3 length equals 13 residues. Germline-derived CDR1 and CDR2 are SSHAT and FNYEAQ (reference sequence). J was trimmed by 11 bases and V by 4 bases; bases with no gene match: 9. The authors ran a second PCR of 7 to 11 cycles using a sample-barcoded 5' primer and a J-beta primer mix. In TCRdb, the 5' RACE reads were re-called with MiXCR into one record per CDR3 protein. In the table there are some 670,000 distinct CDR3 sequences, more than 45% of which are singletons. Details on this clonotype: What it recognizes is unknown.

The sample was blood. V usage is TRBV7-7 and J usage is TRBJ2-5; the match to TRBD1 covers 8 bases. This clonotype was obtained from a woman of 80 years or more in good health. This chain's CDR3 is CASSCGQGNEQYF. CDR3 in DNA: TGTGCCAGCAGCTGCGGACAGGGCAATGAGCAGTACTTC.